One and the same sample provided the 9 T cell receptor beta chains below, sequenced in a study of cytomegalovirus exposure and HLA in healthy donors. This PCR relied on a set of 60 Vbeta primers and 13 Jbeta primers. Assay: immunoSEQ multiplex PCR; the TCRdb copy retains only in-frame clones and omits some. The sample yields 180,000 or so clones, roughly 82% seen once. Sequenced material: PBMCs. The receptors were sampled from a man between 40 and 49 years old in good health and CMV-seronegative.

The CDR3 is CASRPGTSSFFPLDEQYF. CDR3 coding DNA: TGTGCCAGCAGACCCGGGACTAGCAGTTTTTTTCCTCTCGACGAGCAGTACTTC. The rearrangement joins TRBV27 to TRBJ2-7; 9 bases line up with TRBD2. Germline values: CDR1 MNHEY, CDR2 SMNVEV (reference sequence). CDR3 length: 18 residues. The V and J ends lost 6 bases and 5 bases, in that order; junction bases with no gene match: 20.

This clone was recorded only once. V usage is TRBV19 and J usage is TRBJ2-7; 9 bases match TRBD1. The germline V gene encodes CDR1 LNHDA and CDR2 SQIVND (reference sequence). This CDR3 comprises 15 residues. V gave up 5 bases and J gave up 5 bases; unmatched junction bases: 10. CDR3 sequence reads: CASSDPGTGSHEQYF. Written as DNA, the CDR3 is TGTGCCAGTAGTGACCCCGGGACAGGGAGCCACGAGCAGTACTTC.

The gene calls are TRBV5-4 and TRBJ2-5; 8 nucleotides match TRBD2. The V gene end was trimmed by 2 bases and the J gene end by 4 bases; junction bases not matched to a gene: 7. The germline V gene has CDR1 SGHNT and CDR2 YYREEE (reference sequence). The CDR3 has 15 residues. CDR3 in DNA: TGTGCCAGCAGCTTCCCCGGGACTAGGAGAGAGACCCAGTACTTC. It codes for CASSFPGTRRETQYF.

CDR3 DNA sequence: TGTGCCAGCAGCTTTAGGGCCATAGCGGGAGTTGCCACCGGGGAGCTGTTTTTT. Translated: CASSFRAIAGVATGELFF. The chain combines TRBV11-2 with TRBJ2-2, with 9 nucleotides matching TRBD2. Germline CDR1 and CDR2: SGHAT and FQNNGV. Trimming cost V 3 bases and J 4 bases; bases outside gene matches: 12. The CDR3 length is 18 residues.

The chain is built from TRBV7-2 and TRBJ2-7, with 7 bases aligning to TRBD2. CDR3 length equals 14 residues. CDR1 and CDR2 from the germline V gene are SGHTA and FQGNSA. V lost 5 bases and J lost 7; bases outside the gene matches: 11. CDR3 nucleotide sequence: TGTGCCAGCAGCCTAGGTGGAGCGGGGCGAGAGCAGTACTTC. Its protein is CASSLGGAGREQYF. Complete variable domain (other parts from reference TRBV7-2 and TRBJ2-7): GAGVSQSPSNKVTEKGKDVELRCDPISGHTALYWYRQSLGQGLEFLIYFQGNSAPDKSGLPSDRFSAERTGGSVSTLTIQRTQQEDSAVYLCASSLGGAGREQYFGPGTRLTVT.

The CDR3 DNA reads as TGTGCCAGCAGTTACTCGCCGAGGACAGGGAATGAAGCTTTCTTT. Residues: CASSYSPRTGNEAFF. The genes are TRBV6-5 and TRBJ1-1; TRBD1 aligns across 8 bases. The ends lost 0 bases at V and 7 bases at J; junction bases unmatched: 7. This CDR3 comprises 15 residues. Germline loops: CDR1 MNHEY, CDR2 SVGAGI.

The CDR3 region has the DNA TGTGCCAGCAGCTTGGTACAGGCCCCTGAAGCTTTCTTT. Protein product: CASSLVQAPEAFF. This chain links TRBV5-6 with TRBJ1-1, with a possible D match to TRBD1 (5 bases). In germline, CDR1 is SGHDT, CDR2 YYEEEE. The CDR3 sequence is 13 residues long. Trimming took off 0 bases at V and 6 bases at J, with 9 bases between the two ends. The entire variable domain, with the rest obtained from reference TRBV5-6 and TRBJ1-1, is as follows: DAGVTQSPTHLIKTRGQQVTLRCSPKSGHDTVSWYQQALGQGPQFIFQYYEEEERQRGNFPDRFSGHQFPNYSSELNVNALLLGDSALYLCASSLVQAPEAFFGQGTRLTVV.

V gene TRBV28 combines with J gene TRBJ1-2; possible D gene TRBD1, 6 bases. V was shortened by 0 bases and J by 8 bases, with 13 bases between the two germline ends. Per the germline V gene, CDR1 is MDHEN and CDR2 is SYDVKM. The CDR3 runs 14 residues. CDR3 amino acids: CASSLWRQGSGYTF. In DNA form, the CDR3 reads TGTGCCAGCAGTTTATGGCGCCAGGGGAGCGGCTACACCTTC.

This sequence joins TRBV30 and TRBJ2-7, with TRBD1 matching over 8 bases. This CDR3 comprises 13 residues. Per the germline V gene, CDR1 is GTSNPN and CDR2 is SVGIG (reference sequence). The V segment lost 4 bases and the J segment 9 bases; nucleotides outside the gene matches: 11. DNA for the CDR3: TGTGCCTGGACCACCGGACAGGGTTTGGGGCAGTACTTC. It yields the protein CAWTTGQGLGQYF. Based on the CDR3 plus reference TRBV30 and TRBJ2-7, the full variable domain is SQTIHQWPATLVQPVGSPLSLECTVEGTSNPNLYWYRQAAGRGLQLLFYSVGIGQISSEVPQNLSASRPQDRQFILSSKKLLLSDSGFYLCAWTTGQGLGQYFGPGTRLTVT.